Following are 27 T cell receptor beta chains from one sample sequenced in a study of cytomegalovirus exposure and HLA in healthy donors. It was with 60 Vbeta and 13 Jbeta primers that the PCR ran. Profiled with immunoSEQ multiplex PCR; TCRdb holds only in-frame clones, not every one. The table includes roughly 200,000 clones, approximately 80% detected once. The sample consisted of PBMCs. These receptor sequences come from a man in his sixties in good health and CMV-seronegative.

The CDR3 region is CASLKPGQAENTDTQYF. CDR3 bases: TGTGCCAGCCTGAAACCGGGACAGGCCGAAAACACAGATACGCAGTATTTT. The J gene is TRBJ2-3, the V gene TRBV6-7, with TRBD1 matching over 8 bases. TRBV6-7 carries the ORF label, with uncertain function. The CDR3 sequence is 17 residues long. V was clipped by 8 bases and J by 2 bases; unmatched bases: 15.

This clone was seen a few times. The chain has TRBV5-6 and TRBJ2-7, with D possibly TRBD1 on 5 matching bases. CDR3 length: 15 amino acids. Germline lookup yields CDR1 SGHDT and CDR2 YYEEEE. V gave up 1 base and J gave up 5 bases, with 16 bases separating them. CDR3 DNA sequence: TGTGCCAGCAGCTTGACTTCAGGGTTAGTCGACGAGCAGTACTTC. Residues: CASSLTSGLVDEQYF.

J is TRBJ2-1 and V is TRBV7-9; perhaps TRBD2 as D (6 bases). The V gene's germline CDR1 is SEHNR and CDR2 FQNEAQ (reference sequence). With 1 base removed from V and 8 bases from J, the gap between germline ends came to 9 bases. This CDR3 is built from 13 residues. The CDR3 here is CASSLEGGYEQFF. The CDR3 bases are TGTGCCAGCAGCTTAGAGGGAGGCTATGAGCAGTTCTTC.

This clone was seen only a few times. The chain combines TRBV28 with TRBJ1-1; 10 bases are shared with TRBD1. V dropped 5 bases and J dropped 4; count of bases not matched to a gene: 7. This CDR3 spans 15 amino acids. Germline V lookup: CDR1 MDHEN, CDR2 SYDVKM. Here the CDR3 DNA reads TGTGCCAGCAGTCAGACAGGGGGCGATTTCACTGAAGCTTTCTTT. Translating it yields CASSQTGGDFTEAFF.

The V call is TRBV27, the J call TRBJ2-5; D ambiguous. The CDR3 contains 11 residues. With 5 bases removed from V and 1 base from J, the gap between germline ends came to 2 bases. Germline V lookup: CDR1 MNHEY, CDR2 SMNVEV (reference sequence). CDR3 nucleotide sequence: TGTGCCAGCAGTCGCCAAGAGACCCAGTACTTC. Translated: CASSRQETQYF.

The rearrangement links TRBV29-1 to TRBJ2-5; D is possibly TRBD2 (5 bases). CDR1 is SQVTM, CDR2 ANQGSEA, per germline. The germline V and J ends were trimmed by 8 bases and 5 bases, with 15 bases remaining between them. The CDR3 is 12 amino acids. The CDR3 here is CSTVRGVETQYF. In DNA, the CDR3 is TGCAGCACAGTTCGGGGAGTGGAGACCCAGTACTTC.

This clone appeared a single time. The CDR3 loop reads CASRNRYQPQHF. DNA for the CDR3: TGTGCCAGTAGGAACAGATATCAGCCCCAGCATTTT. The chain joins TRBV19 to TRBJ1-5; D call uncertain. Germline lookup yields CDR1 LNHDA and CDR2 SQIVND (reference sequence). Trimming removed 6 bases from V and 5 bases from J, with 8 bases in between. The CDR3 consists of 12 residues.

The chain couples TRBV28 to TRBJ1-2; 7 bases align to TRBD1. This CDR3 spans 16 amino acids. Germline V gives CDR1 MDHEN, CDR2 SYDVKM. J was trimmed by 5 bases and V by 2 bases; bases with no gene match: 11. In DNA, the CDR3 is TGTGCCAGCAGTTTAGGTTTGGGACAGTTCGGGTATGGCTACACCTTC. It translates to CASSLGLGQFGYGYTF.

The chain recombines TRBV30 with TRBJ1-1, with D tentatively TRBD1 (5 bases). The V gene's germline CDR1 is GTSNPN and CDR2 SVGIG (reference sequence). This CDR3 region has 14 residues. V was shortened by 3 bases and J by 1 base, with 12 bases between the two germline ends. The CDR3 reads CAWSTGLTNTEAFF. The CDR3 DNA follows: TGTGCCTGGAGCACGGGACTGACGAACACTGAAGCTTTCTTT.

The V and J genes are TRBV2 and TRBJ2-1; TRBD2 matches 11 bases. Germline trimming cut 2 bases from V and 3 bases from J; bases unmatched to any gene: 15. Germline CDR1 reads SNHLY; CDR2 reads FYNNEI. This CDR3 has 20 residues. CDR3 amino acids: CASSERGTGTSGLIYNEQFF. The CDR3 DNA reads TGTGCCAGCAGTGAAAGAGGGACCGGGACTAGCGGACTCATCTACAATGAGCAGTTCTTC.

The chain recombines TRBV6-4 with TRBJ2-1, with 7 nucleotides matching TRBD2. CDR1 MRHNA and CDR2 SNTAGT come from the germline V gene. V was pared by 5 bases and J by 1 base, with 5 bases of the junction left unmatched. The CDR3 covers 15 residues. The CDR3 sequence: CASSMEGGSYNEQFF. In DNA, the CDR3 is TGTGCCAGCAGTATGGAGGGAGGGTCCTACAATGAGCAGTTCTTC.

This clone was counted a few times. J is TRBJ2-7 and V is TRBV5-1; 10 nucleotides agree with TRBD1. Germline assignment: CDR1 SGHRS and CDR2 YFSETQ. V trimming: 4 bases; J trimming: 6 bases; junction bases outside the gene matches: 10. The CDR3 has 15 residues. CDR3 coding DNA: TGCGCCAGCAGCGGAACCGGGACAGGGGTAGCCGAGCAGTACTTC. Translated, it gives CASSGTGTGVAEQYF.

CDR3 coding DNA: TGTGCCAGCACCCGGACAGATAGGGCTGAAGCTTTCTTT. It encodes CASTRTDRAEAFF. The gene calls are TRBV28 and TRBJ1-1, with D possibly being TRBD1 (6 bases). The CDR3 runs 13 residues. Trimming cost V 7 bases and J 6 bases, with 15 bases left between them. Germline CDR1 and CDR2: MDHEN and SYDVKM.

CDR3 sequence (DNA): TGTGCCAGCAGTGACTCCGCGATCACAGATACGCAGTATTTT. It yields the protein CASSDSAITDTQYF. This rearrangement joins TRBV6-4 to TRBJ2-3, with unresolved D. The germline gives CDR1 MRHNA, CDR2 SNTAGT. V was shortened by 0 bases and J by 2 bases, with 6 bases between the two germline ends. The CDR3 is 14 residues long.

The genes are TRBV2 and TRBJ2-7, with 7 nucleotides matching TRBD1. The CDR3 runs 14 residues. The V gene end was trimmed by 8 bases and the J gene end by 0 bases; junction bases not matched to a gene: 7. CDR1 is SNHLY and CDR2 is FYNNEI in the germline V gene. The CDR3 loop is CASHKQGSSYEQYF. CDR3 DNA: TGTGCCAGCCACAAACAGGGGAGCTCCTACGAGCAGTACTTC.

A note on this clone: The same CDR3 arises from other DNA sequences in this sample as well. This chain links TRBV18 with TRBJ2-5, with D unclear. Trimming removed 3 bases at V and 5 bases at J, with 7 bases between. In germline, CDR1 is KGHSH, CDR2 LQKENI. The CDR3 runs 12 residues. The CDR3 reads CASSPQRETQYF. The CDR3 DNA is TGTGCCAGCTCACCTCAACGGGAGACCCAGTACTTC.

This rearrangement joins TRBV5-1 to TRBJ1-3; D may be TRBD1 (5 bases). The germline V gene has CDR1 SGHRS and CDR2 YFSETQ. V was trimmed by 4 bases and J by 3 bases, leaving 11 bases between them. This CDR3 has 14 amino acids. As DNA, the CDR3 is TGCGCCAGCAGCCCAACAGACAGTGGAAACACCATATATTTT. Translated: CASSPTDSGNTIYF.

This clone was counted only a few times. The chain is built from TRBV9 and TRBJ2-7, with 8 bases aligning to TRBD1. Germline CDR1 and CDR2: SGDLS and YYNGEE. The CDR3 contains 13 residues. V shed 4 bases and J 10 bases; nucleotides not matched to a gene: 10. Written as DNA, the CDR3 is TGTGCCAGCAGCACCAACCCGGACAGGGAACAGTACTTC. Its protein product is CASSTNPDREQYF.

A few counts support this clone. This chain joins TRBV7-8 and TRBJ1-6; D uncertain. The CDR3 sequence is 16 residues long. Germline V gives CDR1 SGHVS, CDR2 FQNEAQ. Trimming removed 0 bases from V and 9 bases from J, with 15 bases in between. CDR3 nucleotide sequence: TGTGCCAGCAGCTTAGCCGGAACAGACGATACTTCACCCCTCCACTTT. Translation: CASSLAGTDDTSPLHF.

The CDR3 nucleotides are TGTGCCAGCAGCATATCGGGGAGTCCGTCCCCCTACGAGCAGTACTTC. It codes for CASSISGSPSPYEQYF. This chain joins TRBV9 and TRBJ2-7, with D perhaps TRBD2 (5 bases). The CDR3 loop spans 16 amino acids. Germline values: CDR1 SGDLS, CDR2 YYNGEE. Trimming left V 4 bases short and J 2 bases short, with 19 bases between.

This clone was seen a handful of times. V is TRBV29-1 and J is TRBJ2-3, with D uncertain. Germline CDR1 SQVTM, CDR2 ANQGSEA. V was shortened by 3 bases and J by 3 bases, with 4 bases between the two germline ends. The CDR3 sequence is 11 residues long. CDR3 amino acids: CSVDTTDTQYF. In DNA, the CDR3 is TGCAGCGTTGACACAACAGATACGCAGTATTTT.

J is TRBJ2-5 and V is TRBV28, with D perhaps TRBD2 (6 bases). The J call could be wrong; TRBJ2-7 is a better fit for the DNA end. Germline V gene sequence: CDR1 MDHEN, CDR2 SYDVKM. The CDR3 is 13 residues long. This CDR3 is CASSLWGGDEQYF. As DNA, the CDR3 is TGTGCCAGCAGTTTATGGGGCGGGGACGAGCAGTACTTC.

The CDR3 region has the DNA TGTGCCACCCTAGCGTGGGGGGACCATTCACCCCTCCACTTT. Translation gives CATLAWGDHSPLHF. This rearrangement joins TRBV5-4 to TRBJ1-6; tentative D call: TRBD1 (5 bases). Trimming left V 9 bases short and J 8 bases short, with 18 bases between. The CDR3 spans 14 residues. From germline, CDR1 is SGHNT and CDR2 YYREEE (reference sequence).

This chain uses TRBV14 with TRBJ1-1, with D tentatively TRBD1 (6 bases). Germline CDR1 and CDR2: SGHDN and FVKESK. V lost 0 bases, J lost 5 bases, and 13 bases lay in between. This CDR3 comprises 15 residues. Here the CDR3 reads CASSQDPAGETEAFF. The CDR3 DNA follows: TGTGCCAGCAGCCAAGATCCGGCAGGGGAAACTGAAGCTTTCTTT.

The chain couples TRBV6-5 to TRBJ1-5; unclear D gene. With 6 bases removed from V and 4 bases from J, the gap between germline ends came to 10 bases. The CDR3 consists of 13 residues. Germline V lookup: CDR1 MNHEY, CDR2 SVGAGI. CDR3 amino acids: CASSQRPNQPQHF. CDR3 bases: TGTGCCAGCAGCCAGAGGCCGAATCAGCCCCAGCATTTT.

V gene TRBV7-3 combines with J gene TRBJ1-2; tentative D call: TRBD1 (5 bases). With 4 bases removed from V and 4 bases from J, the gap between germline ends came to 10 bases. CDR3 length equals 13 residues. Germline assignment: CDR1 SGHTA and CDR2 FQGTGA. The DNA for the CDR3 is TGTGCCAGCAGCTCCGGACACGGCTATGGCTACACCTTC. Protein: CASSSGHGYGYTF.

The chain links TRBV10-3 to TRBJ2-5; 8 positions match TRBD1. From germline, CDR1 is ENHRY and CDR2 SYGVKD. CDR3 length: 16 residues. The ends lost 0 bases at V and 7 bases at J; junction bases unmatched: 10. The CDR3 region is CAISESTGEVRVTQYF. The CDR3 DNA reads TGTGCCATCAGTGAGTCGACAGGGGAGGTTCGAGTGACCCAGTACTTC.